A single sample is the source of the 21 T cell receptor beta chains below, sequenced in a study of blood T cell repertoires in COVID-19. TCRdb's copy holds only in-frame clones and misses some; the assay was immunoSEQ multiplex PCR. In the table there are more than 35,000 clones, approximately 90% of which are singletons. The sample taken for sequencing was peripheral blood. The source of these receptors is a man aged 55 to 70 with active COVID-19.

V gene TRBV6-4 combines with J gene TRBJ2-2, with D perhaps matching TRBD2 (6 bases). This CDR3 contains 14 residues. Germline lookup yields CDR1 MRHNA and CDR2 SNTAGT. V was cut by 6 bases and J by 2 bases, with 10 bases left in between. For the CDR3, the DNA is TGTGCCAGCAGCCGGGAGTTAAACACCGGGGAGCTGTTTTTT. Translation: CASSRELNTGELFF.

The CDR3 DNA reads as TGCGCCAGCAGCCCGATCCTAGCGGGAGGGCCGAGCTCCTACAATGAGCAGTTCTTC. This codes for CASSPILAGGPSSYNEQFF. This sequence joins TRBV4-1 and TRBJ2-1, with 12 bases matching TRBD2. With V trimmed by 4 bases and J by 0 bases, 10 bases remained unmatched. The CDR3 totals 19 residues. Germline assignment: CDR1 MGHRA and CDR2 YSYEKL.

This clone was observed a handful of times. The rearrangement links TRBV10-2 to TRBJ1-5, with TRBD1 identical over 8 bases. The CDR3 covers 15 residues. The germline V gene has CDR1 WSHSY and CDR2 SAAADI. Trimming at V came to 3 bases and at J to 4 bases, leaving 5 bases not matched to a gene. The CDR3 protein is CASSDRDRINQPQHF. The CDR3 DNA reads as TGCGCCAGCAGTGACCGGGACAGGATTAATCAGCCCCAGCATTTT.

This clone was seen a few times. The rearrangement uses TRBV4-1 and TRBJ2-7; 9 nucleotides line up with TRBD1. The V gene's germline CDR1 is MGHRA and CDR2 YSYEKL. V lost 10 bases to trimming and J lost 1 base; unmatched junction nucleotides: 5. This CDR3 comprises 13 residues. The chain's CDR3 is CATSGQGSYEQYF. The CDR3 nucleotides are TGCGCCACCTCGGGACAGGGTTCCTACGAGCAGTACTTC.

The CDR3 nucleotides read TGTGCCAGCTCACCTAACAGGGTGGGTACCTACGAGCAGTACTTC. It is translated as CASSPNRVGTYEQYF. This rearrangement joins TRBV18 to TRBJ2-7, with D perhaps TRBD1 (6 bases). The germline V and J ends were trimmed by 3 bases and 2 bases, with 14 bases remaining between them. Germline CDR1 reads KGHSH; CDR2 reads LQKENI. This CDR3 has 15 residues. The variable domain in full, with the rest retrieved from reference TRBV18 and TRBJ2-7, is NAGVMQNPRHLVRRRGQEARLRCSPMKGHSHVYWYRQLPEEGLKFMVYLQKENIIDESGMPKERFSAEFPKEGPSILRIQQVVRGDSAAYFCASSPNRVGTYEQYFGPGTRLTVT.

The V call is TRBV12-3 or TRBV12-4, the J call TRBJ1-1, with a tentative D call TRBD1 (5 bases). CDR3 size: 13 residues. Trimming removed 2 bases from V and 7 bases from J, with 11 bases in between. CDR3 loop: CASSLLGGGEAFF. The CDR3 coding sequence is TGTGCCAGCAGTTTACTTGGCGGGGGTGAAGCTTTCTTT.

This clone is medium-sized (0.01 to 0.1%) by share. This chain uses TRBV4-1 with TRBJ2-1, with 10 nucleotides matching TRBD2. The V gene end was trimmed by 2 bases and the J gene end by 8 bases; junction bases not matched to a gene: 6. CDR3 length: 15 amino acids. Germline V gene sequence: CDR1 MGHRA, CDR2 YSYEKL. CDR3 sequence reads: CASSQSQREGDEQFF. The CDR3 DNA reads as TGCGCCAGCAGCCAAAGTCAGCGGGAGGGCGATGAGCAGTTCTTC.

This clone occurred once. The CDR3 protein is CASSPLAGSYEQYF. DNA of the CDR3: TGTGCCAGCTCACCACTCGCCGGTTCCTACGAGCAGTACTTC. The gene calls are TRBV18 and TRBJ2-7; D call uncertain. The germline V gene has CDR1 KGHSH and CDR2 LQKENI. V lost 1 base and J lost 1, with 8 bases in between. There are 14 residues in the CDR3.

The chain recombines TRBV5-1 with TRBJ2-1, with 12 bases aligning to TRBD2. This CDR3 comprises 14 residues. The germline gives CDR1 SGHRS, CDR2 YFSETQ. Trimming cost V 4 bases and J 10 bases; bases outside gene matches: 6. The CDR3 coding sequence is TGCGCCAGCAGCATGGGACTAGCGGGCCGGGAGCAGTTCTTC. It translates to CASSMGLAGREQFF.

This clone was detected a few times. The chain is built from TRBV7-3 and TRBJ2-1; possibly TRBD2 for D (5 bases). The length of the CDR3 is 13 residues. CDR1 is SGHTA and CDR2 is FQGTGA in the germline V gene. Trimming shortened V by 1 base and J by 9 bases, and 10 bases separated the two germline ends. The CDR3 loop reads CASSLKVSGEQFF. CDR3 nucleotide sequence: TGTGCCAGCAGCTTAAAGGTGAGCGGTGAGCAGTTCTTC.

The CDR3 region is CASSPGTGNTEAFF. CDR3 DNA: TGTGCCAGTAGTCCAGGGACAGGGAACACTGAAGCTTTCTTT. The rearrangement uses TRBV19 and TRBJ1-1; the match to TRBD1 covers 8 bases. J was trimmed by 1 base and V by 5 bases; bases with no gene match: 3. From germline, CDR1 is LNHDA and CDR2 SQIVND (reference sequence). The CDR3 extends over 14 amino acids.

V usage is TRBV19 and J usage is TRBJ2-1; maybe TRBD2 (5 bases). Per the germline V gene, CDR1 is LNHDA and CDR2 is SQIVND (reference sequence). The CDR3 is 14 residues long. Between the trimmed V and J ends, which lost 4 bases and 3 bases, there was a span of 10 bases. CDR3 amino acids: CASSNRGLYNEQFF. The CDR3 DNA follows: TGTGCCAGTAGTAATCGCGGGCTCTACAATGAGCAGTTCTTC.

The genes are TRBV4-1 and TRBJ2-1, with 12 bases identical to TRBD1. The CDR3 consists of 14 residues. The germline V gene encodes CDR1 MGHRA and CDR2 YSYEKL. Trimming at V came to 6 bases and at J to 7 bases, leaving 4 bases not matched to a gene. Here the CDR3 reads CASRPGQGANEQFF. CDR3 nucleotide sequence: TGCGCCAGCAGGCCGGGACAGGGGGCGAATGAGCAGTTCTTC.

The chain uses TRBV27 and TRBJ2-7, with TRBD2 matching over 10 bases. The CDR3 sequence is 14 residues long. V lost 6 bases to trimming and J lost 5 bases; unmatched junction nucleotides: 7. Germline V gene lookup returns CDR1 MNHEY and CDR2 SMNVEV (reference sequence). Here the CDR3 reads CASRDSGRFNEQYF. In DNA form, the CDR3 reads TGTGCCAGCAGGGATAGCGGGAGGTTTAACGAGCAGTACTTC.

This chain joins TRBV2 and TRBJ2-3; TRBD2 matches 12 bases. Per the germline V gene, CDR1 is SNHLY and CDR2 is FYNNEI. This CDR3 has 15 residues. Unmatched junction bases numbered 2, after V lost 4 bases and J lost 3 bases. The CDR3 DNA follows: TGTGCCAGCAGTGGGACTAGCGGGAAGACAGATACGCAGTATTTT. This sequence encodes CASSGTSGKTDTQYF.

The rearrangement uses TRBV6-5 and TRBJ2-7; TRBD1 aligns across 7 bases. V dropped 6 bases and J dropped 2; count of bases not matched to a gene: 10. CDR3 size: 15 residues. Looked up from germline, CDR1 is MNHEY and CDR2 is SVGAGI. The CDR3: CASRPYRGETYEQYF. The CDR3 DNA reads TGTGCCAGCAGGCCCTACAGGGGTGAGACCTACGAGCAGTACTTC.

The genes are TRBV19 and TRBJ2-5; 8 bases match TRBD1. The CDR3 length is 14 residues. J gave up 6 bases and V 5 bases, and 8 bases lay outside the gene matches. Germline-derived CDR1 and CDR2 are LNHDA and SQIVND (reference sequence). The CDR3 here is CASSPRTGWKTQYF. In DNA, the CDR3 is TGTGCCAGTAGTCCCAGGACAGGGTGGAAGACCCAGTACTTC.

The chain has TRBV27 and TRBJ2-2, with D possibly being TRBD1 (5 bases). This CDR3 comprises 14 residues. Germline CDR1 reads MNHEY; CDR2 reads SMNVEV (reference sequence). The V end was cut by 3 bases, the J end by 7 bases, with 12 bases between. The CDR3 bases are TGTGCCAGCAGTTTTGGACACCCCCTCGGGGAGCTGTTTTTT. This codes for CASSFGHPLGELFF.

V usage is TRBV15 and J usage is TRBJ2-7; D might be TRBD2 (6 bases). This CDR3 is 13 amino acids long. Germline-derived CDR1 and CDR2 are LNHNV and YYDKDF (reference sequence). The germline V and J ends were trimmed by 0 bases and 5 bases, with 8 bases remaining between them. The CDR3 loop reads CATSRDRRDEQYF. Written as DNA, the CDR3 is TGTGCCACCAGCAGAGATCGGAGGGACGAGCAGTACTTC.

On this clone: Compared with germline, one end of the junction differs, possibly owing to a read error. The rearrangement joins TRBV10-3 to TRBJ2-5; TRBD1 agrees at 9 bases. This CDR3 has 15 residues. Germline assignment: CDR1 ENHRY and CDR2 SYGVKD. CDR3 nucleotide sequence: TGTGCCGTCAGGGACTCGGAACAGGGGGCGGAGACCCAGTACTTC. Residues: CAVRDSEQGAETQYF.

The J gene is TRBJ1-3, the V gene TRBV6-6; the match to TRBD1 covers 7 bases. CDR1 MNHNY and CDR2 SVGAGI come from the germline V gene (reference sequence). V lost 7 bases to trimming and J lost 3 bases; unmatched junction nucleotides: 12. The CDR3 has 16 residues. In DNA, the CDR3 is TGTGCCAGCACTAAAGGAGGGGGCGCGTATGGAAACACCATATATTTT. Translated: CASTKGGGAYGNTIYF.